Detailed here is one TCR beta chain. These data are taken from a study of CD8+CD57+ T cells in acquired aplastic anemia. Across the whole study: Quantities of DNA derived from sorted CD4+ and CD8+ cells averaged approximately 3 ug.

CDR3 length equals 13 residues. Trimming pared 4 bases from V and 5 bases from J, leaving 14 bases between. Per germline, CDR1 GTSNPN and CDR2 SVGIG (reference sequence). CDR3 and TCR beta VDJ profiling relied on a genomic DNA template. TCRdb analysed the reads with MiXCR anew, one entry per CDR3 protein. The repertoire includes under 200,000 distinct CDR3 sequences, roughly 40% of them detected once, and approximately 1% sits in the top ten. The sequenced sample was sorted CD4+, CD8+, or CD8+CD57+ T cells (not recorded which) from PBMCs. The chain has TRBV30 and TRBJ1-1; D remains unclear. This sequence was found in a human donor in good health. This CDR3 is CAWIRGRGTEAFF. CDR3 bases: TGTGCCTGGATACGGGGTAGAGGGACTGAAGCTTTCTTT.